Listed below are T cell receptor beta chains from one sample, sequenced in a study of cytomegalovirus exposure and HLA in healthy donors. The repertoire was sequenced with immunoSEQ multiplex PCR; TCRdb's copy has only in-frame clones and lacks some. The sample holds some 160,000 clones. The sample consisted of PBMCs. These receptors were taken from a man younger than 45 in good health and CMV-seronegative. CDR3s include the opening cysteine and the closing phenylalanine or tryptophan. The D gene is left open where the match is weak.

J,V,D,CDR3,DNA
TRBJ1-4,TRBV15,.,CATSREGDGSEKLFF,TGTGCCACCAGCAGGGAGGGCGACGGTAGTGAAAAACTGTTTTTT
TRBJ1-5,TRBV6-1,.,CASKMETAFNQPQHF,TGTGCCAGCAAGATGGAGACAGCCTTCAATCAGCCCCAGCATTTT
TRBJ2-1,TRBV5-1,.,CASSDSMGNEQFF,TGCGCCAGCAGCGACTCTATGGGCAATGAGCAGTTCTTC
TRBJ2-3,TRBV18,.,CASSSTGKGTDTQYF,TGTGCCAGCTCAAGTACAGGGAAGGGCACAGATACGCAGTATTTT
TRBJ1-3,TRBV2,TRBD1,CASNPDRLGSGNTIYF,TGTGCCAGCAACCCGGACAGGTTGGGCTCTGGAAACACCATATATTTT
TRBJ1-3,TRBV12-5,.,CASGRDSLGGNTIYF,TGTGCTAGTGGTCGTGACAGTCTCGGTGGAAACACCATATATTTT
TRBJ1-2,TRBV6-5,.,CAASETRSYGYTF,TGTGCCGCCAGTGAGACAAGGTCCTATGGCTACACCTTC
TRBJ1-1,TRBV28,.,CASRTGGNTEAFF,TGTGCCAGCAGAACCGGGGGGAACACTGAAGCTTTCTTT
TRBJ1-1,TRBV7-9,TRBD1,CASSPLTGSNTEAFF,TGTGCCAGCAGCCCCTTGACAGGGTCGAACACTGAAGCTTTCTTT
TRBJ1-2,TRBV5-5,TRBD1,CASSWAYFSRTGGGGGYTF,TGTGCCAGCAGCTGGGCGTATTTTTCGCGGACAGGGGGCGGAGGTGGCTACACCTTC
TRBJ2-1,TRBV25-1,TRBD2,CASSELEGLAGVGEQFF,TGTGCCAGCAGTGAATTAGAAGGACTAGCGGGAGTGGGTGAGCAGTTCTTC
TRBJ2-5,TRBV25-1,.,CASSEPLQETQYF,TGTGCCAGCAGTGAACCCCTCCAAGAGACCCAGTACTTC
TRBJ2-7,TRBV19,.,CASRAPGFSGYEQYF,TGTGCCAGTAGGGCCCCGGGGTTCTCGGGTTACGAGCAGTACTTC
TRBJ2-7,TRBV5-6,.,CASSLVHSSYEQYF,TGTGCCAGCAGCTTGGTTCACAGCTCCTACGAGCAGTACTTC
TRBJ2-1,TRBV5-1,TRBD2,CASSPSGAYNEQFF,TGCGCCAGCAGCCCGAGCGGGGCCTACAATGAGCAGTTCTTC
TRBJ1-2,TRBV29-1,TRBD1,CSVEQGTGNWGYTF,TGCAGCGTTGAACAGGGGACAGGGAATTGGGGCTACACCTTC
TRBJ2-1,TRBV6-4,TRBD1,CASSPGTGENEQFF,TGTGCCAGCAGCCCTGGGACAGGGGAAAATGAGCAGTTCTTC
TRBJ2-7,TRBV28,.,CASRPGLNNEQYF,TGTGCCAGCAGACCGGGACTGAACAACGAGCAGTACTTC
TRBJ1-1,TRBV19,TRBD1,CASSQGTGVNTEAFF,TGTGCCAGTAGCCAAGGGACAGGAGTGAACACTGAAGCTTTCTTT
TRBJ2-2,TRBV7-2,TRBD2,CASSLRGGRGKAGELFF,TGTGCCAGCAGCCTCCGGGGCGGGAGGGGTAAAGCCGGGGAGCTGTTTTTT
TRBJ2-1,TRBV5-1,TRBD2,CASSLAPAGVTFYNEQFF,TGCGCCAGCAGCTTGGCCCCAGCGGGAGTGACTTTCTACAATGAGCAGTTCTTC
TRBJ1-1,TRBV7-9,.,CASSADGENTEAFF,TGTGCCAGCAGCGCCGACGGGGAGAACACTGAAGCTTTCTTT
TRBJ2-2,TRBV7-2,TRBD1,CASSLQGFANTGELFF,TGTGCCAGCAGCCTACAGGGGTTCGCGAACACCGGGGAGCTGTTTTTT
TRBJ1-4,TRBV5-1,TRBD1,CASSIGQGLTANEKLFF,TGCGCCAGCAGCATAGGACAGGGACTCACGGCTAATGAAAAACTGTTTTTT
TRBJ1-1,TRBV19,.,CASSMTVNTEAFF,TGTGCCAGTAGTATGACAGTGAACACTGAAGCTTTCTTT
TRBJ1-1,TRBV4-1,TRBD1,CASSQATGMITEAFF,TGCGCCAGCAGCCAAGCGACAGGGATGATCACTGAAGCTTTCTTT